This T cell receptor beta chain was captured by sequencing in a study of shared clonotypes between healthy human individuals (dated by TCRdb to about 2020). General notes on the study: A couple of women and a few men aged 18 to 49 years were included in the cohort. For each donor, CD4 naive and CD4 memory were each run on three plates, CD8 naive on two plates, and CD8 memory on one plate. Between about 0.94 and 10 billion PBMCs per donor were obtained by leukapheresis. To estimate repertoire size and how much clonotypes are shared between individuals, the study performed deep sequencing of blood TCR repertoires from about 5 healthy adults. To increase sequencing depth and limit assay-specific biases, different laboratories used diverse techniques to prepare libraries and sequence TCR repertoires.

Using the deep immunoSEQ assay, multiplex PCR amplified TCR CDR3 regions from genomic DNA. Extracted genomic DNA from each cell subset was distributed evenly across all wells of several immunoSEQ 96-well plates, and each plate was treated as a replicate. Each replicate PCR for sorted subsets received roughly 200 ng genomic DNA, equal to roughly 30,000 T cell genomes. Purified libraries were quantified with a Qubit 3.0 fluorometer, sized on a Bioanalyzer 2100, and re-quantified with the KAPA Library Quantification kit. Every immunoSEQ 96-well plate was sequenced on a separate single-read 150-cycle Illumina NextSeq 550 flow cell. On the study's bioinformatics: The immunoSEQ output contained only junctional sequences without quality scores, so filtering could not match that applied to full-length reads. Sequences were annotated with PyIR, a Python wrapper for IgBLAST v1.9, using IMGT germline references to assign V/J genes and CDR3. Reads with weak V/J assignments (E-value above 1e-6), missing CDR3, stop codons, out-of-frame junctions, or ambiguous translated residues were removed. V3J clonotypes were defined by identical inferred V gene, J gene, and CDR3 amino acid sequence. The percentage overlap between two repertoires was calculated by dividing the number of shared unique clonotypes by the size of the smaller repertoire. Repertoire richness was assessed with RTK rarefaction, the Chao1 estimator, and Recon v2.1 estimates of unobserved clonotypes. Generation probabilities were computed with OLGA for all TCRbeta clonotypes obtained by the gDNA method from a few donors. What TCRdb holds here is the immuneACCESS table cut down to in-frame rearrangements. Part of the clones is not present; checked against another copy, under half of the missing clones reflect an unresolved V gene, and the others are unexplained. That table supplies the V and J calls and clone size; D and trimming were determined from the DNA. Present in this sample are 560,000 or so clones, around 96% of which were seen just once. The ten largest clones capture 0.11% of the sample.

General conclusions and limits of the study: Only blood was sampled, and tissue TCR repertoires likely differ from those in blood. Incomplete sequencing was indicated by rarefaction of sorted-subset datasets, despite the large sequencing depth. Across four donors, approximately 5% of naive CD4, over 3% of naive CD8, under 2.5% of memory CD4, and over 0.35% of memory CD8 clonotypes were shared. Higher generation probabilities were observed for clonotypes shared by all four sorted-subset donors than for non-shared clonotypes. Because the study included only a small number of donors, the genetic and exposure-history diversity represented was limited. Naive subsets generally had larger estimated clonotype richness than memory subsets did. Based on pairwise subsampling, the degree of clonotype sharing among donors was expected to be affected by sequencing depth.

In regard to this clone: The antigen it recognizes is unknown. No clone much larger than this one lies a single base away; base qualities are absent.

CD8 naive samples were obtained by positive selection for CCR7 among CD45RO-negative cells, yielding a CD45RA+CCR7+ population from which TemRA cells were excluded. Donors were healthy HIV-negative adults with no recently reported acute infections or vaccinations. Only Caucasian adults living in Nashville, Tennessee, USA were represented among the donors. Blood was obtained by leukapheresis, after which PBMCs were separated by Ficoll-Histopaque density gradient centrifugation and cryopreserved in liquid nitrogen vapor phase. Analytical flow cytometry was used to check the purity and quantity of each magnetically sorted T cell population. Each sorted fraction had its genomic DNA isolated and then quantified by UV absorbance on a Nanodrop 2000c. According to the germline V gene (reference sequence), CDR1 reads SGHNT and CDR2 reads YYREEE. The CDR3 numbers 14 residues from cysteine through phenylalanine. Only the CDR3 portion is preserved as DNA: 42 bases, with reading frame beginning at the first base. V sheds 2 bases and J sheds 5 bases, leaving 13 bases between their ends.

Recombination joined TRBV5-4 with TRBJ2-5; D gene: possibly TRBD2, on 5 matching bases. This sequence was found in a woman aged 25-40 years in good health. The sequenced sample was naive CD8+ T cells sorted from blood. The sample's cell subset or site label, decoded: CD45RA+CCR7+. CDR3 sequence: CASSFEGVRETQYF. The bases are TGTGCCAGCAGCTTCGAGGGTGTGAGGGAGACCCAGTACTTC. The entire variable domain, with the stretches around the CDR3 drawn from the reference TRBV5-4 and TRBJ2-5 proteins, is ETGVTQSPTHLIKTRGQQVTLRCSSQSGHNTVSWYQQALGQGPQFIFQYYREEENGRGNFPPRFSGLQFPNYSSELNVNALELDDSALYLCASSFEGVRETQYFGPGTRLLVL.